The T cell receptor (beta chain) described here comes from a study of blood T cell repertoires in COVID-19. The ends were cut back, 0 bases at V and 2 bases at J, with 17 bases in the middle. Germline-derived CDR1 and CDR2 are LGHNA and YNFKEQ. CDR3 length: 17 amino acids. The protocol was immunoSEQ multiplex PCR, while the TCRdb copy is restricted to in-frame clones and leaves out a portion. The table records around 190,000 clones, 88% of them present only once. The sample comprised PBMCs or T cells enriched from blood (not recorded which). The chain combines TRBV4-2 with TRBJ2-7; D might be TRBD1 (6 bases). The source of this sequence is a woman aged 18-29 years who had recovered from COVID-19. CDR3 region: CASSQEGQGLVPYEQYF. CDR3 in DNA: TGTGCCAGCAGCCAAGAGGGGCAGGGGTTAGTCCCCTACGAGCAGTACTTC.